The clone carrying this T cell receptor beta chain was observed a handful of times. Its target is not known. This sample was taken from a study of T cells after yellow fever vaccination. Study-level results: Among primary-vaccination clones, most reappeared after the booster, at almost 98% for CD4 and 88% for CD8. Weaker in magnitude, the secondary response showed a faster peak on day 5 versus 15. There was a small share of clonotypes that showed up in both the CD4 and CD8 compartments.

They built TCR cDNA with 5'RACE template switching, a step that put in a universal primer site and UMIs. One entry per CDR3 protein, called by TCRdb with MiXCR from the 5' RACE reads. Of about 510,000 distinct CDR3 sequences in the sample, roughly a fifth were seen once. This CDR3 has 12 residues. Germline CDR1 and CDR2: SGHNT and YYREEE (reference sequence). Trimming removed 3 bases from V and 10 bases from J, with 11 bases in between. The source material was PBMCs, sampled around 3 weeks after the first yellow fever vaccination. The rearrangement links TRBV5-4 to TRBJ2-1; tentatively, D is TRBD1 or TRBD2 (5 bases each). The sequence was obtained from a man aged 18 to 29 who received the YFV17D yellow fever vaccine. CDR3 amino acids: CASSSPGLEQFF. CDR3 nucleotides: TGTGCCAGCAGCTCCCCGGGGCTAGAGCAGTTCTTC.